A selection of T cell receptor beta chains follows, all from one sample in a study of blood T cell repertoires in COVID-19. Profiling relied on immunoSEQ multiplex PCR, and the TCRdb table lists in-frame clones only, not all of them. The sample carries 280,000 or so clones, around 87% recorded once. Sequencing was done on a sample of PBMCs or T cells enriched from blood (not recorded which). Every receptor here comes from a woman between 18 and 29 years old with acute COVID-19. CDR3s include the opening cysteine and the closing phenylalanine or tryptophan. D genes are given only for firm matches. Only part of the rows carry a size: once, few, many, or a class if the clone is expanded.

j_call v_call clone_size d_call cdr3_nt cdr3_aa
TRBJ2-1 TRBV19 once NA TGTGCCAGTAGTCGGACAGACAATGAGCAGTTCTTC CASSRTDNEQFF
TRBJ2-1 TRBV3-1/TRBV3-2 NA NA TGTGCCAGCAGCCAATTGGAGGGGGCGCTCCGATACAATGAGCAGTTCTTC CASSQLEGALRYNEQFF
TRBJ1-6 TRBV27 NA NA TGTGCCAGCAGTTTAACTACAGGGAGGGCACTCCACTTT CASSLTTGRALHF
TRBJ2-7 TRBV5-1 few NA TGCGCCAGCAGCCAGAAGGTGGGGAGCGGCTCCTACGAGCAGTACTTC CASSQKVGSGSYEQYF
TRBJ1-6 TRBV7-3 NA NA TGTGCCAGCAGCTTAGTGCAGGGGAATTCACCCCTCCACTTT CASSLVQGNSPLHF
TRBJ2-1 TRBV6-1 NA NA TGTGCCAGCAGTGAAAGGCGGGATGAGCAGTTCTTC CASSERRDEQFF
TRBJ2-2 TRBV6-5 once TRBD2 TGTGCCAGCAGGGTGGGACTAGCGGGATCCGGGGAGCTGTTTTTT CASRVGLAGSGELFF
TRBJ1-5 TRBV4-2 once TRBD1 TGTGCCAGCAGCCCCCGGACAGGGGAAGGGAATCAGCCCCAGCATTTT CASSPRTGEGNQPQHF
TRBJ2-7 TRBV29-1 NA NA TGCAGCGTTGAGTTCGCCCGAGAGTACGAGCAGTACTTC CSVEFAREYEQYF
TRBJ2-1 TRBV7-6 NA TRBD2 TGTGCCAGCAGCCTCAGGACTAGCGGGAGCTCCTACAATGAGCAGTTCTTC CASSLRTSGSSYNEQFF
TRBJ2-3 TRBV3-1/TRBV3-2 few NA TGTGCCAGCAGCCAAGATCAAACTAGCACAGATACGCAGTATTTT CASSQDQTSTDTQYF
TRBJ1-1 TRBV6-5 NA NA TGTGCCTCCGGCCCGACGGGCACTGAAGCTTTCTTT CASGPTGTEAFF
TRBJ2-1 TRBV5-1 few NA TGCGCCAGCAGTCGAGTGACAGCCAACAATGAGCAGTTCTTC CASSRVTANNEQFF
TRBJ2-1 TRBV5-6 once TRBD1 TGTGCCAGCAGCTTGAGGCCAGGGGGTCGAAATGAGCAGTTCTTC CASSLRPGGRNEQFF
TRBJ1-2 TRBV30 NA TRBD1 TGTGCCTGGAGGGGACAGGGGGCTATAACGGGCTACACCTTC CAWRGQGAITGYTF
TRBJ2-3 TRBV14 NA TRBD1 TGTGCCAGCAGCCAAGATTATCGGACAGGGGGTACAACAGATACGCAGTATTTT CASSQDYRTGGTTDTQYF
TRBJ2-5 TRBV11-2 NA TRBD2 TGTGCCAGCAGCTCACTCGGGCTAGCGGGAGAAGAGACCCAGTACTTC CASSSLGLAGEETQYF
TRBJ2-1 TRBV30 NA NA TGTGCCTGGAGTGTACGATTAGCGAATGAGCAGTTCTTC CAWSVRLANEQFF
TRBJ1-5 TRBV6-2/TRBV6-3 NA NA TGTGCCAGCAGCCCCAGGGGAGAAGGTAGCAATCAGCCCCAGCATTTT CASSPRGEGSNQPQHF
TRBJ2-3 TRBV3-1/TRBV3-2 few TRBD1 TGTGCCAGCAGCCAAATACAGGGGACAGATACGCAGTATTTT CASSQIQGTDTQYF
TRBJ1-5 TRBV10-2 NA NA TGCGCCAGCTCGGAGAGTGGAATACTTAATCAGCCCCAGCATTTT CASSESGILNQPQHF
TRBJ1-2 TRBV11-2 NA TRBD1 TGTGCCAGCAGCTTATACAGGGGGGACTATGGCTACACCTTC CASSLYRGDYGYTF
TRBJ1-5 TRBV28 NA NA TGTGCCAGCAACTACTATAGCAATCAGCCCCAGCATTTT CASNYYSNQPQHF
TRBJ1-5 TRBV27 NA NA TGTGCCAGCAGTTTGGGGGGTGCTCAGCCCCAGCATTTT CASSLGGAQPQHF
TRBJ1-2 TRBV5-1 NA NA TGCGCCAGCAGCTTTGGGACGGGGGGTGAATATGGCTACACCTTC CASSFGTGGEYGYTF
TRBJ1-4 TRBV18 NA NA TGTGCCAGCTCACCGAGGCAGGGTTGGGGAAAACTGTTTTTT CASSPRQGWGKLFF
TRBJ2-5 TRBV7-8 NA TRBD2 TGTGCCAGCAGCCCGGGACTAGCGAACGGGGCCCAGTACTTC CASSPGLANGAQYF
TRBJ1-1 TRBV28 NA TRBD1 TGTGCCAGCAGCGTTAGTCTGACAGGGGCTGAAGCTTTCTTT CASSVSLTGAEAFF
TRBJ2-7 TRBV30 NA NA TGTGCCTGGAGTGTAGGAACGGGTATCTACGAGCAGTACTTC CAWSVGTGIYEQYF
TRBJ2-3 TRBV11-2 NA TRBD2 TGTGCCAGCAGCCGCATGGGGGGACTAGCGGTCGATACGCAGTATTTT CASSRMGGLAVDTQYF
TRBJ1-5 TRBV10-2 NA NA TGCGCCAGCAGTTGGACAGCAGATATCACACCCAATCAGCCCCAGCATTTT CASSWTADITPNQPQHF
TRBJ1-5 TRBV27 NA NA TGTGCCAGCAGTTTTAGGGAGAATCAGCCCCAGCATTTT CASSFRENQPQHF
TRBJ1-1 TRBV19 NA TRBD1 TGTGCCAGTAGATGGACAGGGAACACTGAAGCTTTCTTT CASRWTGNTEAFF
TRBJ2-7 TRBV6-5 NA TRBD1 TGTGCCAGCAGCCGCGAAATGACAGGGGCCTACGGGCAGTACTTC CASSREMTGAYGQYF
TRBJ2-2 TRBV7-3 once NA TGTGCCAGCAGCTTTTACGGGAACACCGGGGAGCTGTTTTTT CASSFYGNTGELFF
TRBJ1-5 TRBV19 NA TRBD1 TGTGCCAGTAGTCCAAAATCCTACAGGGGAGAACAGCCCCAGCATTTT CASSPKSYRGEQPQHF
TRBJ2-7 TRBV19 NA NA TGTGCCAGTAGTGCATCGGCGGTTTTCGGGATCCTCCCCTACGAGCAGTACTTC CASSASAVFGILPYEQYF
TRBJ2-3 TRBV28 NA TRBD1 TGTGCCAGCAGGGGACAGGGCTTTCTAGGGGTGGATACGCAGTATTTT CASRGQGFLGVDTQYF
TRBJ2-3 TRBV9 NA NA TGTGCCAGCAGCGTAGTAGGTGGGACTAGCACAGATACGCAGTATTTT CASSVVGGTSTDTQYF
TRBJ1-1 TRBV9 NA NA TGTGCCAGCAGCCCTCAGACAGCACTGAACACTGAAGCTTTCTTT CASSPQTALNTEAFF
TRBJ1-2 TRBV30 NA TRBD1 TGTGCCTGGAGTGTATCAGGGACAGGGCATTATGGCTACACCTTC CAWSVSGTGHYGYTF
TRBJ1-6 TRBV7-8 NA NA TGTGCCAGCAGCGGGGAGAGCTCCTATAATTCACCCCTCCACTTT CASSGESSYNSPLHF
TRBJ2-4 TRBV5-8 NA TRBD2 TGTGCCAGCAGCTCCTGGGGACTAGCGGGTACCAAAAACATTCAGTACTTC CASSSWGLAGTKNIQYF
TRBJ2-7 TRBV6-2/TRBV6-3 NA TRBD1 TGTGCCAGCAGTTACCCTTTAGGACAGGGCCCCGAGCAGTACTTC CASSYPLGQGPEQYF
TRBJ1-5 TRBV12-1 NA NA TGTGCCAGCAGCGCCCCGGGACAGAGCAATCAGCCCCAGCATTTT CASSAPGQSNQPQHF
TRBJ1-1 TRBV19 NA NA TGTGCCAGTAGTTTGGGGGGGAAGAACACTGAAGCTTTCTTT CASSLGGKNTEAFF
TRBJ2-7 TRBV6-5 NA TRBD2 TGTGCCAGCAGGAGATGGGGGGGGGAGAACGAGCAGTACTTC CASRRWGGENEQYF
TRBJ2-1 TRBV7-8 NA TRBD2 TGTGCCAGCAGCGCAAGGACTAGCGACTGGAGGCTTGAGCAGTTCTTC CASSARTSDWRLEQFF
TRBJ1-1 TRBV7-9 NA NA TGTGCCAGCAGCTTAGTAAGGGGCGAAGTTGAAGCTTTCTTT CASSLVRGEVEAFF